The 22 T cell receptor beta chains in this list originate from one sample, sequenced in a study of T cells in localized non-small cell lung cancer (dated by TCRdb to 2018 to 2021). The library was built by means of the immunoSEQ multiplex PCR assay. TCRdb re-hosts the immuneACCESS table, in-frame sequences only. Its copies lack some clones; in the studies checked, an unresolved V gene accounts for under half of them, and the cause for the rest is not known. The sample table shows some 9,500 clones, and about 90% are seen once. The ten largest clones add up to 15% to 20% of the sample. Sequenced material: peripheral blood, taken before any cancer treatment. Every receptor here comes from a male donor at least 60 years old with stage III squamous cell lung carcinoma.

This chain joins TRBV6-5 and TRBJ1-5; the match to TRBD1 covers 7 bases. The CDR3 runs 14 residues. Germline CDR1 MNHEY, CDR2 SVGAGI. V shed 5 bases and J 4 bases; nucleotides not matched to a gene: 5. The CDR3, as DNA: TGTGCCAGCAGTGAAGGGACAGAGAATCAGCCCCAGCATTTT. Translated: CASSEGTENQPQHF.

The rearrangement links TRBV5-5 to TRBJ1-2; D not certain. The V gene's germline CDR1 is SGHKS and CDR2 YYEKEE (reference sequence). Trimming left V 0 bases short and J 6 bases short, with 15 bases between. The CDR3 has 15 residues. In DNA form, the CDR3 reads TGTGCCAGCAGCTTGGCAAATGGTAGGAGGGATGGCTACACCTTC. Protein product: CASSLANGRRDGYTF.

The V and J genes are TRBV5-6 and TRBJ1-3; D is ambiguous. V gave up 0 bases and J gave up 4 bases, with 17 bases separating them. The CDR3 consists of 17 residues. The germline V gene has CDR1 SGHDT and CDR2 YYEEEE. CDR3 residues: CASSLADNPSAGNTIYF. In DNA form, the CDR3 reads TGTGCCAGCAGCTTGGCAGATAACCCCTCGGCAGGAAACACCATATATTTT.

The rearrangement uses TRBV2 and TRBJ2-3; D is undetermined. Trimming shortened V by 1 base and J by 0 bases, and 5 bases separated the two germline ends. Germline loops: CDR1 SNHLY, CDR2 FYNNEI. This CDR3 is 14 amino acids long. CDR3 amino acids: CASSEGQSTDTQYF. For the CDR3, the DNA is TGTGCCAGCAGTGAAGGGCAGAGCACAGATACGCAGTATTTT.

V and J are TRBV19 and TRBJ2-7; D is possibly TRBD2 (5 bases). V was clipped by 3 bases and J by 4 bases, with 13 bases between them. In germline, CDR1 is LNHDA, CDR2 SQIVND (reference sequence). This CDR3 contains 14 residues. CDR3: CASSMAGPGYEQYF. CDR3 nucleotides: TGTGCCAGTAGTATGGCAGGTCCGGGGTACGAGCAGTACTTC.

J is TRBJ2-3 and V is TRBV6-1, with a weak D call TRBD1 (6 bases). V shed 1 base and J shed 4 bases, with 15 bases lying between them. Looked up from germline, CDR1 is MNHNS and CDR2 is SASEGT. The CDR3 runs to 16 residues. CDR3 region: CASSEGAGEGADTQYF. The CDR3 DNA follows: TGTGCCAGCAGTGAAGGGGCAGGGGAAGGGGCAGATACGCAGTATTTT.

This sequence joins TRBV28 and TRBJ2-2, with D tentatively TRBD1 (5 bases). Trimming shortened V by 8 bases and J by 6 bases, and 13 bases separated the two germline ends. CDR1 is MDHEN and CDR2 is SYDVKM in the germline V gene. CDR3 size: 13 residues. DNA for the CDR3: TGTGCCAGCCTCACAGGTCCGGCCGGGGAGCTGTTTTTT. Amino acids: CASLTGPAGELFF.

This sequence joins TRBV7-8 and TRBJ2-7; possibly TRBD2 for D (6 bases). Germline CDR1 and CDR2: SGHVS and FQNEAQ. This CDR3 comprises 14 residues. V was shortened by 1 base and J by 5 bases, with 12 bases between the two germline ends. CDR3 protein: CASSLVRGNHEQYF. The DNA for the CDR3 is TGTGCCAGCAGCTTAGTCCGGGGGAATCACGAGCAGTACTTC.

This clone has a handful of counts. This sequence joins TRBV28 and TRBJ1-1; D not certain. Germline V gives CDR1 MDHEN, CDR2 SYDVKM. The germline V and J ends were trimmed by 8 bases and 2 bases, with 18 bases remaining between them. The length of the CDR3 is 15 residues. CDR3 in DNA: TGTGCCAGCCCTCCGACATTGGGGAGAAACACTGAAGCTTTCTTT. Protein: CASPPTLGRNTEAFF.

This chain connects TRBV23-1 to TRBJ2-3; TRBD1 aligns across 9 bases. TRBV23-1 is designated an ORF whose function remains uncertain. CDR3 length: 15 residues. The ends lost 1 base at V and 4 bases at J; junction bases unmatched: 3. CDR3 amino acids: CASSQLQGAADTQYF. In DNA form, the CDR3 reads TGCGCCAGCAGTCAATTACAGGGGGCGGCAGATACGCAGTATTTT.

V gene TRBV5-4 combines with J gene TRBJ2-5, with no clear D. The closer fit of TRBJ2-7 to the DNA end suggests the J call may be wrong. The CDR3 runs to 14 residues. Germline assignment: CDR1 SGHNT and CDR2 YYREEE (reference sequence). The CDR3 region has the DNA TGTGCCAGCAGCCAACGGACGGGTGCCTACGAGCAGTACTTC. This encodes CASSQRTGAYEQYF.

The chain recombines TRBV28 with TRBJ1-1; 7 bases line up with TRBD1. V dropped 2 bases and J dropped 5; count of bases not matched to a gene: 8. The CDR3 runs to 15 residues. Germline assignment: CDR1 MDHEN and CDR2 SYDVKM. The CDR3 loop reads CASSLPLTGYTEAFF. In nucleotides, the CDR3 is TGTGCCAGCAGTTTACCCCTGACAGGGTATACTGAAGCTTTCTTT.

This CDR3 reads CASSLVLPGAYEQYF. Written as DNA, the CDR3 is TGTGCCAGCAGCTTGGTGCTGCCGGGGGCCTACGAGCAGTACTTC. V gene TRBV5-4 combines with J gene TRBJ2-7, with D possibly TRBD2 on 6 matching bases. Germline V gene lookup returns CDR1 SGHNT and CDR2 YYREEE (reference sequence). The CDR3 contains 15 residues. V was shortened by 0 bases and J by 2 bases, with 12 bases between the two germline ends.

The rearrangement links TRBV5-1 to TRBJ1-4, with TRBD1 as a possible D gene (5 bases). V dropped 5 bases and J dropped 0 bases, with 17 bases sitting between them. Germline CDR1 SGHRS, CDR2 YFSETQ. The CDR3 has 17 residues. CDR3: CASSPRGAGTTNEKLFF. As DNA, the CDR3 is TGCGCCAGCAGTCCCCGCGGGGCAGGTACAACTAATGAAAAACTGTTTTTT.

V usage is TRBV4-2 and J usage is TRBJ1-6; no definite D call. Germline V gives CDR1 LGHNA, CDR2 YNFKEQ. This CDR3 has 15 residues. The V gene lost 2 bases and the J gene lost 7 bases, with 12 bases spanning the gap. CDR3 DNA: TGTGCCAGCAGCCAACGCCCCGATTCAAATTCACCCCTCCACTTT. Translation: CASSQRPDSNSPLHF.

This chain uses TRBV28 with TRBJ1-4; D gene uncertain. Per germline, CDR1 MDHEN and CDR2 SYDVKM. CDR3 size: 15 residues. V lost 2 bases and J lost 7, with 14 bases in between. CDR3 residues: CASSLDRRGFEKLFF. DNA for the CDR3: TGTGCCAGCAGTTTAGATCGCCGGGGATTTGAAAAACTGTTTTTT.

The genes are TRBV28 and TRBJ1-4; no clear D. V lost 5 bases to trimming and J lost 1 base, with 14 bases between them. There are 16 residues in the CDR3. CDR1 is MDHEN and CDR2 is SYDVKM in the germline V gene. CDR3 in DNA: TGTGCCAGCAGTCCCGGGGTTGGAAGAACTAATGAAAAACTGTTTTTT. Protein: CASSPGVGRTNEKLFF.

This clone has a handful of counts. The J gene is TRBJ1-2, the V gene TRBV6-6; TRBD1 agrees at 8 bases. The V gene's germline CDR1 is MNHNY and CDR2 SVGAGI (reference sequence). Germline trimming cut 10 bases from V and 3 bases from J; bases unmatched to any gene: 4. The CDR3 totals 12 residues. The DNA for the CDR3 is TGTGCCACGGTACAGGGGGACTATGGCTACACCTTC. Translating gives CATVQGDYGYTF.

The chain links TRBV7-2 to TRBJ2-5, with TRBD1 matching over 8 bases. The CDR3 consists of 16 residues. Germline CDR1 reads SGHTA; CDR2 reads FQGNSA. V trimming: 6 bases; J trimming: 10 bases; junction bases outside the gene matches: 19. The CDR3 reads CASSPDGETGARSQYF. The CDR3 DNA sequence: TGTGCCAGCAGTCCAGACGGGGAGACAGGGGCGAGGAGCCAGTACTTC.

The chain is built from TRBV28 and TRBJ1-5; D may be TRBD1 (5 bases). The V gene's germline CDR1 is MDHEN and CDR2 SYDVKM. Trimming took off 3 bases at V and 5 bases at J, with 14 bases between the two ends. There are 15 residues in the CDR3. CDR3 amino acids: CASSFGDRRDQPQHF. DNA for the CDR3: TGTGCCAGCAGTTTCGGCGACAGACGGGATCAGCCCCAGCATTTT.

The rearrangement joins TRBV6-1 to TRBJ2-7; D assignment may be TRBD1 or TRBD2 (5 bases each). The CDR3 runs to 16 residues. In germline, CDR1 is MNHNS, CDR2 SASEGT. Deletions cut 0 bases from V and 3 bases from J, with 15 bases between. CDR3 protein: CASSEAHKRGHYEQYF. CDR3 DNA: TGTGCCAGCAGTGAAGCTCATAAACGGGGCCACTACGAGCAGTACTTC.

This clone was seen more than once but under ten times. This chain's CDR3 is CASSLAGPGVYGYTF. For the CDR3, the DNA is TGTGCCAGCAGCTTGGCCGGTCCAGGGGTCTATGGCTACACCTTC. The chain is built from TRBV5-6 and TRBJ1-2; D possibly corresponds to TRBD1 (6 bases). In germline, CDR1 is SGHDT, CDR2 YYEEEE. The V and J ends lost 0 bases and 4 bases respectively, with 13 bases between them. The CDR3 loop spans 15 amino acids.